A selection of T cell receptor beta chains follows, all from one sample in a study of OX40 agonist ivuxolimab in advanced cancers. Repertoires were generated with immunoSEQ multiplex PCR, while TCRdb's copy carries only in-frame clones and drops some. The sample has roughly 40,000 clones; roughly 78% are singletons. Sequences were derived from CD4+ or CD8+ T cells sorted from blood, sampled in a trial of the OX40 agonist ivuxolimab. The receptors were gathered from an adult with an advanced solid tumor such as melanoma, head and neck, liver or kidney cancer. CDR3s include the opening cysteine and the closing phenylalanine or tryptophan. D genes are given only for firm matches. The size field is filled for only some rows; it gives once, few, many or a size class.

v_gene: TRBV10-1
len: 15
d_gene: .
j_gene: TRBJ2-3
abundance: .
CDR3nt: TGCGCCAGCAGTGAGAACACCCCTCGGCGAGATACGCAGTATTTT
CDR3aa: CASSENTPRRDTQYF

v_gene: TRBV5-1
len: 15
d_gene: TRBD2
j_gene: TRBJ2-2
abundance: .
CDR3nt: TGCGCCAGCAGCGCGGTAGCGGGAGGATCCGGGGAGCTGTTTTTT
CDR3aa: CASSAVAGGSGELFF

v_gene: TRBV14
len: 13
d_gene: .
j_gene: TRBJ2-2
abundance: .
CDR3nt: TGTGCCAGCAGCCAAGATTTGTCCGGGGAGCTGTTTTTT
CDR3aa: CASSQDLSGELFF

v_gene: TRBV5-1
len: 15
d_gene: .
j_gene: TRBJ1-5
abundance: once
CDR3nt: TGCGCCAGCAGCTTACAGGGATATAGCAATCAGCCCCAGCATTTT
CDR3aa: CASSLQGYSNQPQHF

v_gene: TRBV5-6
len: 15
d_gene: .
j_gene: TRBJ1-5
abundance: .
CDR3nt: TGTGCCAGCAGCATACGACGGTATAGCAATCAGCCCCAGCATTTT
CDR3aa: CASSIRRYSNQPQHF

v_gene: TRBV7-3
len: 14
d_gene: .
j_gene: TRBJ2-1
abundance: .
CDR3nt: TGTGCCAGCAGCCCCGGGGGACTCTCCAATGAGCAGTTCTTC
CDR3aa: CASSPGGLSNEQFF

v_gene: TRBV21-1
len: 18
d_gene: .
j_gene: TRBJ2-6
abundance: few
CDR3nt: TGTGCCAGCAGCAAAGGAAACAGGTTTGACTCTGGGGCCAACGTCCTGACTTTC
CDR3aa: CASSKGNRFDSGANVLTF

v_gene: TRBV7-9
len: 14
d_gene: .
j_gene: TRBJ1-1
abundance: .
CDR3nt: TGTGCCAGCAGCTTACGGCGGGCGAACACTGAAGCTTTCTTT
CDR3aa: CASSLRRANTEAFF

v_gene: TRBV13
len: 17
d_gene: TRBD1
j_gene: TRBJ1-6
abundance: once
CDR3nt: TGTGCCAGCAGCTTATCGACAGGGTATTTGTCTAATTCACCCCTCCACTTT
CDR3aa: CASSLSTGYLSNSPLHF

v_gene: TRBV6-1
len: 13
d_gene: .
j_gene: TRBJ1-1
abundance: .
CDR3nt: TGTGCCAGCAGTGGGACCTTGAACACTGAAGCTTTCTTT
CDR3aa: CASSGTLNTEAFF

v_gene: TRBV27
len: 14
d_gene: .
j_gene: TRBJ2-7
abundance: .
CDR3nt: TGTGCCAGCAGGGGGGCAGGGCTCCCCTACGAGCAGTACTTC
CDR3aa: CASRGAGLPYEQYF

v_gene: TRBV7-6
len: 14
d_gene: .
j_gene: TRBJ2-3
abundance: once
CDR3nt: TGTGCCAGCAGCTTAGCTTTTATCGGAGATACGCAGTATTTT
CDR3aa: CASSLAFIGDTQYF

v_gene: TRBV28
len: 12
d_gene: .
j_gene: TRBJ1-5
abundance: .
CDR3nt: TGTGCCAGCAGGCCGTCGAATCAGCCCCAGCATTTT
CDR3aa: CASRPSNQPQHF

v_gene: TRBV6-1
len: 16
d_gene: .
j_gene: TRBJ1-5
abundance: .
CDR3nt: TGTGCCAGCAGTGAAGCTCCCAGGGATCGCATTCAGCCCCAGCATTTT
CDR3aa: CASSEAPRDRIQPQHF

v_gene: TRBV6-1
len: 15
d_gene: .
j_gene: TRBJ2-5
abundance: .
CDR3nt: TGTGCCAGCAGTGAAAGGAGGGTAAATCAAGAGACCCAGTACTTC
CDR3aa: CASSERRVNQETQYF

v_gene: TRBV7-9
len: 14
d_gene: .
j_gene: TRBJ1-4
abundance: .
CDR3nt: TGTGCCAGCAGCTTAGCAGGGTCGGGAGAAAAACTGTTTTTT
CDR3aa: CASSLAGSGEKLFF

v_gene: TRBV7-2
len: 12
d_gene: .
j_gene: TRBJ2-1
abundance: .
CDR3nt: TGTGCCAGCAGCAGAACAAGCGGTGAGCAGTTCTTC
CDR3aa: CASSRTSGEQFF